One sample yielded the 27 T cell receptor beta chains listed below, sequenced in a study of cytomegalovirus exposure and HLA in healthy donors. Amplification used 60 Vbeta primers and 13 Jbeta primers. Sequencing was performed with immunoSEQ multiplex PCR; in TCRdb, only in-frame clones are kept and a portion is missing. Among 150,000 to 200,000 clones listed, more than 60% were seen once. Sequencing was done on a sample of PBMCs. All receptors derive from a human donor in good health.

This clone came up a few times. The V gene is TRBV30, the J gene TRBJ1-4; D gene uncertain. This CDR3 spans 11 amino acids. Germline V gene data show CDR1 as GTSNPN and CDR2 as SVGIG (reference sequence). V was pared by 8 bases and J by 8 bases, with 12 bases between. The CDR3 nucleotides read TGTGCCACCCAAAGCTCCGAAAAACTGTTTTTT. Protein: CATQSSEKLFF.

The chain uses TRBV7-6 and TRBJ2-3; 9 positions agree with TRBD1. This CDR3 is built from 15 residues. Germline lookup yields CDR1 SGHVS and CDR2 FNYEAQ. The V segment lost 4 bases and the J segment 1 base; nucleotides outside the gene matches: 3. DNA of the CDR3: TGTGCCAGCAGCTCCCGGGACAGGGGCACAGATACGCAGTATTTT. It translates to CASSSRDRGTDTQYF. Based on the CDR3 plus reference TRBV7-6 and TRBJ2-3, the full variable domain is GAGVSQSPRYKVTKRGQDVALRCDPISGHVSLYWYRQALGQGPEFLTYFNYEAQQDKSGLPNDRFSAERPEGSISTLTIQRTEQRDSAMYRCASSSRDRGTDTQYFGPGTRLTVL.

The genes are TRBV4-1 and TRBJ1-2; D possibly corresponds to TRBD1 (5 bases). Trimming stripped 2 bases from V and 2 bases from J, with 12 bases between. Germline V gene lookup returns CDR1 MGHRA and CDR2 YSYEKL. The CDR3 spans 15 residues. The CDR3 region is CASSQSRGSNYGYTF. The CDR3 DNA sequence: TGCGCCAGCAGCCAAAGTCGGGGGTCCAACTATGGCTACACCTTC.

The rearrangement uses TRBV5-4 and TRBJ2-1; TRBD2 agrees at 14 bases. Germline CDR1 SGHNT, CDR2 YYREEE (reference sequence). J lost 8 bases, V lost 4 bases, and 8 bases had no gene match. This CDR3 spans 16 amino acids. CDR3 loop: CASSPRTSGGMDEQFF. In DNA, the CDR3 is TGTGCCAGCAGCCCCAGGACTAGCGGGGGGATGGATGAGCAGTTCTTC.

The V call is TRBV7-2, the J call TRBJ2-7, with a tentative D call TRBD2 (5 bases). CDR1 SGHTA and CDR2 FQGNSA come from the germline V gene. CDR3 length: 13 amino acids. V was cut by 3 bases and J by 2 bases, with 8 bases left in between. CDR3 in amino acids: CASSLRAPYEQYF. The CDR3, as DNA: TGTGCCAGCAGCTTGCGGGCGCCCTACGAGCAGTACTTC.

As for this clone: Distinct nucleotide sequences in the sample also encode this CDR3. This sequence joins TRBV6-4 and TRBJ2-1; 8 nucleotides agree with TRBD2. The length of the CDR3 is 14 residues. Germline CDR1 MRHNA, CDR2 SNTAGT. The V and J ends lost 0 bases and 6 bases, in that order; junction bases with no gene match: 1. The CDR3 region is CASSDSGGANEQFF. CDR3 DNA: TGTGCCAGCAGTGACTCCGGGGGGGCCAATGAGCAGTTCTTC.

The chain recombines TRBV5-1 with TRBJ2-5; D uncertain. The germline V gene encodes CDR1 SGHRS and CDR2 YFSETQ. V lost 9 bases, J lost 0 bases, and 9 bases lay in between. The CDR3 has 12 residues. The CDR3 region has the DNA TGCGCCACCACAGCTAACCAAGAGACCCAGTACTTC. It codes for CATTANQETQYF.

V usage is TRBV4-3 and J usage is TRBJ1-4, with D tentatively TRBD1 (6 bases). The CDR3 is made up of 13 amino acids. The V end was cut by 0 bases, the J end by 11 bases, with 10 bases between. The germline CDR1 and CDR2 sequences are LGHNA and YSLEER. CDR3 region: CASSQERQAKLFF. CDR3 DNA sequence: TGCGCCAGCAGCCAAGAGAGACAGGCCAAACTGTTTTTT.

The table lists this clone with a count of one. This chain uses TRBV19 with TRBJ1-1, with D possibly being TRBD1 (5 bases). The V gene lost 1 base and the J gene lost 4 bases, with 10 bases spanning the gap. The CDR3 consists of 14 residues. The germline CDR1 and CDR2 sequences are LNHDA and SQIVND (reference sequence). The CDR3 reads CASSIGGWGTEAFF. The DNA of the CDR3 is TGTGCCAGTAGTATAGGGGGCTGGGGCACTGAAGCTTTCTTT. Complete variable domain (other parts from reference TRBV19 and TRBJ1-1): DGGITQSPKYLFRKEGQNVTLSCEQNLNHDAMYWYRQDPGQGLRLIYYSQIVNDFQKGDIAEGYSVSREKKESFPLTVTSAQKNPTAFYLCASSIGGWGTEAFFGQGTRLTVV.

The V and J genes are TRBV18 and TRBJ2-2; perhaps TRBD2 as D (5 bases). The CDR3 covers 13 residues. Germline assignment: CDR1 KGHSH and CDR2 LQKENI. V lost 6 bases and J 3 bases, leaving 8 bases between the germline ends. The CDR3 bases are TGTGCCAGCTCGGGAGAGTACACCGGGGAGCTGTTTTTT. It yields the protein CASSGEYTGELFF.

The V call is TRBV4-1, the J call TRBJ2-5, with 12 bases fitting TRBD2. The CDR3 has 18 residues. Trimming at V came to 4 bases and at J to 5 bases, leaving 14 bases not matched to a gene. Per germline, CDR1 MGHRA and CDR2 YSYEKL. The CDR3 sequence: CASSPQWASGGGLETQYF. The CDR3 region has the DNA TGCGCCAGCAGCCCACAGTGGGCTAGCGGGGGGGGTTTGGAGACCCAGTACTTC.

Only one count was recorded for this clone. The genes are TRBV2 and TRBJ2-3; D is perhaps TRBD1 (6 bases). This CDR3 has 16 amino acids. CDR1 is SNHLY and CDR2 is FYNNEI in the germline V gene. Trimming cost V 2 bases and J 2 bases, with 14 bases left between them. The CDR3 region is CASSEPRDISTDTQYF. CDR3 DNA sequence: TGTGCCAGCAGTGAACCCCGGGACATATCCACAGATACGCAGTATTTT.

This sequence joins TRBV19 and TRBJ1-1, with D perhaps TRBD1 (5 bases). This CDR3 spans 15 amino acids. The germline CDR1 and CDR2 sequences are LNHDA and SQIVND (reference sequence). The germline V and J ends were trimmed by 5 bases and 1 base, with 14 bases remaining between them. The CDR3 coding sequence is TGTGCCAGTAGTCCCACAGGTTCGGGGAACACTGAAGCTTTCTTT. Encoded protein: CASSPTGSGNTEAFF.

In the case of this clone: Within the sample, other DNA sequences also encode this same CDR3. The rearrangement links TRBV19 to TRBJ1-1; D uncertain. This CDR3 comprises 13 residues. Trimming stripped 1 base from V and 2 bases from J, with 5 bases between. Germline-derived CDR1 and CDR2 are LNHDA and SQIVND (reference sequence). The CDR3 spells CASSIAVNTEAFF. CDR3 coding DNA: TGTGCCAGTAGTATAGCGGTTAACACTGAAGCTTTCTTT. The complete variable domain, with remaining parts taken from reference TRBV19 and TRBJ1-1, reads DGGITQSPKYLFRKEGQNVTLSCEQNLNHDAMYWYRQDPGQGLRLIYYSQIVNDFQKGDIAEGYSVSREKKESFPLTVTSAQKNPTAFYLCASSIAVNTEAFFGQGTRLTVV.

This clone appeared once. The chain combines TRBV7-9 with TRBJ2-1, with 13 bases matching TRBD2. Germline values: CDR1 SEHNR, CDR2 FQNEAQ (reference sequence). After removal of 5 bases from V and 4 bases from J, the junction contained 11 bases not matched to a gene. This CDR3 contains 18 residues. CDR3 nucleotide sequence: TGTGCCAGCAGCACGGGACTAGCGGGGACCTTAACATACAATGAGCAGTTCTTC. Its translation is CASSTGLAGTLTYNEQFF.

The count of this clone is one. The chain uses TRBV7-9 and TRBJ1-1; unclear D gene. The CDR3 consists of 12 residues. Per germline, CDR1 SEHNR and CDR2 FQNEAQ (reference sequence). Trimming left V 5 bases short and J 8 bases short, with 12 bases between. CDR3 coding DNA: TGTGCCAGCAGCCCACGTGGCAGGGAAGCTTTCTTT. Encoded protein: CASSPRGREAFF.

This clone came up a few times. The chain recombines TRBV6-4 with TRBJ2-3, with 8 bases lining up with TRBD2. The CDR3 loop spans 13 amino acids. Unmatched junction bases numbered 3, after V lost 4 bases and J lost 6 bases. Germline assignment: CDR1 MRHNA and CDR2 SNTAGT. This CDR3 reads CASSAGGADTQYF. CDR3 nucleotide sequence: TGTGCCAGCAGTGCCGGGGGGGCGGATACGCAGTATTTT.

This chain uses TRBV10-3 with TRBJ2-4, with D tentatively TRBD1 (6 bases). Looked up from germline, CDR1 is ENHRY and CDR2 is SYGVKD. The CDR3 spans 14 residues. The DNA for the CDR3 is TGTACCTTCCAGGGGATCATTAGCAAAAACATTCAGTACTTC. Its protein is CTFQGIISKNIQYF.

The CDR3 DNA follows: TGTGCCACGTTAGGGGAAGCAGCTAACTATGGCTACACCTTC. Translated, it gives CATLGEAANYGYTF. V usage is TRBV19 and J usage is TRBJ1-2; maybe TRBD1 (5 bases). This CDR3 region has 14 residues. Trimming stripped 10 bases from V and 0 bases from J, with 15 bases between. Germline loops: CDR1 LNHDA, CDR2 SQIVND (reference sequence).

The chain joins TRBV14 to TRBJ2-7; TRBD2 might be the D (7 bases). V dropped 1 base and J dropped 0 bases, with 10 bases sitting between them. Germline V lookup: CDR1 SGHDN, CDR2 FVKESK. The CDR3 runs to 15 residues. The CDR3 sequence: CASSQVGGLSYEQYF. The CDR3 DNA follows: TGTGCCAGCAGCCAAGTGGGGGGGCTCTCCTACGAGCAGTACTTC.

This clone appeared a few times. The genes are TRBV27 and TRBJ1-5, with D hard to call. The V end was cut by 4 bases, the J end by 2 bases, with 12 bases between. CDR3 length equals 15 residues. Germline CDR1 reads MNHEY; CDR2 reads SMNVEV (reference sequence). As DNA, the CDR3 is TGTGCCAGCAGTTCGGGCGGGAAGGGCAATCAGCCCCAGCATTTT. This translates into CASSSGGKGNQPQHF.

V and J are TRBV7-2 and TRBJ1-2; D not certain. Trimming stripped 1 base from V and 4 bases from J, with 10 bases between. The CDR3 spans 14 residues. Germline V gene lookup returns CDR1 SGHTA and CDR2 FQGNSA. CDR3 amino acids: CASSLEARSYGYTF. Here the CDR3 DNA reads TGTGCCAGCAGCTTAGAAGCGAGGAGCTATGGCTACACCTTC.

This clone was counted between two and nine times. V is TRBV4-1 and J is TRBJ1-6, with TRBD1 matching over 7 bases. CDR1 is MGHRA, CDR2 YSYEKL, per germline. Trimming at V came to 0 bases and at J to 6 bases, leaving 8 bases not matched to a gene. The CDR3 spans 17 residues. In DNA, the CDR3 is TGCGCCAGCAGCCAAGAGGAGGGGGCAGCACCTAATTCACCCCTCCACTTT. It codes for CASSQEEGAAPNSPLHF.

The chain combines TRBV2 with TRBJ2-5; 12 bases are shared with TRBD2. The germline CDR1 and CDR2 sequences are SNHLY and FYNNEI. J gave up 2 bases and V 9 bases, and 10 bases lay outside the gene matches. The CDR3 has 16 residues. The CDR3 sequence: CARRTSGGPEQETQYF. Written as DNA, the CDR3 is TGTGCCAGACGAACTAGCGGGGGGCCCGAGCAAGAGACCCAGTACTTC.

The chain has TRBV6-4 and TRBJ1-1; a possible D gene is TRBD1 (5 bases). Trimming left V 5 bases short and J 4 bases short, with 14 bases between. The CDR3 has 14 residues. Per the germline V gene, CDR1 is MRHNA and CDR2 is SNTAGT. DNA for the CDR3: TGTGCCAGCAGTCCAGCAGGGCGGCGCACTGAAGCTTTCTTT. Its translation is CASSPAGRRTEAFF.

This clone was detected only once. The chain is built from TRBV9 and TRBJ2-7; TRBD2 agrees at 9 bases. Germline V lookup: CDR1 SGDLS, CDR2 YYNGEE. This CDR3 is 15 amino acids long. V trimming: 0 bases; J trimming: 6 bases; junction bases outside the gene matches: 7. The DNA for the CDR3 is TGTGCCAGCAGCGTAGGGTCTAGCGGGGTGCGCGAGCAGTACTTC. This translates into CASSVGSSGVREQYF.

In the case of this clone: Other DNA sequences in the sample encode the same CDR3. The CDR3 DNA reads TGTGCCAGCAGCGTAGGGGGGGGCCCGGCCCCCACCTACGAGCAGTACTTC. Protein product: CASSVGGGPAPTYEQYF. The V call is TRBV9, the J call TRBJ2-7, with a possible D match to TRBD2 (7 bases). CDR1 is SGDLS and CDR2 is YYNGEE in the germline V gene. This CDR3 contains 17 residues. The V end lost 0 bases, the J end lost 2 bases, and 18 bases lay between the germline ends.